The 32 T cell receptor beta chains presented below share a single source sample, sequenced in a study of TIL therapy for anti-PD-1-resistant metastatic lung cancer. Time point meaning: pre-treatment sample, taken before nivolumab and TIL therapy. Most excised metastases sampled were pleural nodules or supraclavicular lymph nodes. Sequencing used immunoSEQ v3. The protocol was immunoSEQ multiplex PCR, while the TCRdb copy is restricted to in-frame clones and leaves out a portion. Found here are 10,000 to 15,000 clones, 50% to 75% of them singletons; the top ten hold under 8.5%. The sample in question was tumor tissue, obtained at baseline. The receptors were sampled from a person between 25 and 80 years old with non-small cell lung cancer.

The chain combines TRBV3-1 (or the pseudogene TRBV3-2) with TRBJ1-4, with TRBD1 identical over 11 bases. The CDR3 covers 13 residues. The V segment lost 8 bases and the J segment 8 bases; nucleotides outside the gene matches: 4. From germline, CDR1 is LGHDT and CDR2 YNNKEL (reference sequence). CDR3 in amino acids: CASLDRGQEKLFF. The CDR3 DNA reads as TGTGCCAGCTTGGACAGGGGGCAGGAAAAACTGTTTTTT.

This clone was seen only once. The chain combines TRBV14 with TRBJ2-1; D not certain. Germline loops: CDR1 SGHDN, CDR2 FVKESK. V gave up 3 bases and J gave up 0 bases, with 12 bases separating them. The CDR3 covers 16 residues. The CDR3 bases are TGTGCCAGCAGCCAGCTTCGTACCCTCTCCTACAATGAGCAGTTCTTC. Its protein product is CASSQLRTLSYNEQFF.

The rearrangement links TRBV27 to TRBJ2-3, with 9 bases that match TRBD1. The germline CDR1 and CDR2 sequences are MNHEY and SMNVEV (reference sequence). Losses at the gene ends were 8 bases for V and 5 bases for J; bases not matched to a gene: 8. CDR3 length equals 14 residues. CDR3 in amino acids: CASGTGGMVDTQYF. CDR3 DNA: TGTGCCAGCGGCACAGGGGGCATGGTAGATACGCAGTATTTT.

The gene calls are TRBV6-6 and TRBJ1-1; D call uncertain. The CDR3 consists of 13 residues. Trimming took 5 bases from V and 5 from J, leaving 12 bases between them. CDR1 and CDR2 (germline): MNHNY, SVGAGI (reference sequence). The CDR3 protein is CASSDGRVTEAFF. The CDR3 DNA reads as TGTGCCAGCAGTGACGGACGGGTTACTGAAGCTTTCTTT.

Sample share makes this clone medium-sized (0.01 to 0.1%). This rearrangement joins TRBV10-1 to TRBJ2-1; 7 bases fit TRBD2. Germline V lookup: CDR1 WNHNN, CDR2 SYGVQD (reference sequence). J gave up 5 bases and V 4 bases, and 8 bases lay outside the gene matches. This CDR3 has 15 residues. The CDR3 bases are TGCGCCAGCAGTGGGGCTTGGGAGGGCCACAATGAGCAGTTCTTC. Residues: CASSGAWEGHNEQFF.

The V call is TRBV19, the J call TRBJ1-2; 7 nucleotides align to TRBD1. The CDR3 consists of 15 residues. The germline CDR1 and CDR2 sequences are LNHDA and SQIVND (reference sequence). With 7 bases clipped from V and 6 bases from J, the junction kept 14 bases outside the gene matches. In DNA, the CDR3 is TGTGCCAGTATCCCTGACAGGGCTAGTTCTGATGGCTACACCTTC. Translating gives CASIPDRASSDGYTF.

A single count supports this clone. CDR3 in amino acids: CASRNRGGNTEAFF. In DNA form, the CDR3 reads TGTGCCAGTAGGAACAGGGGCGGAAACACTGAAGCTTTCTTT. The chain uses TRBV19 and TRBJ1-1; 7 bases are a match to TRBD1. This CDR3 has 14 residues. J gave up 2 bases and V 6 bases, and 6 bases lay outside the gene matches. Germline loops: CDR1 LNHDA, CDR2 SQIVND (reference sequence).

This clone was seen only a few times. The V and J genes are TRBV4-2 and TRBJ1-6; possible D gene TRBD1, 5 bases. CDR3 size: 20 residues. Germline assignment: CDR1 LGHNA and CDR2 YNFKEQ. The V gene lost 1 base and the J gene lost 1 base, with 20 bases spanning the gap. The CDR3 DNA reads TGTGCCAGCAGCCAAGGGACCAGGGAGGGGCCCCTATCCTATAATTCACCCCTCCACTTT. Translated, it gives CASSQGTREGPLSYNSPLHF.

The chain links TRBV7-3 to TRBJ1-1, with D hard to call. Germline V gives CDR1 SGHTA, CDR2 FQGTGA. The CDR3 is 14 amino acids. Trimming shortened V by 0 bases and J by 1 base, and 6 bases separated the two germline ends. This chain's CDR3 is CASSLTWENTEAFF. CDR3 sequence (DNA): TGTGCCAGCAGCTTAACGTGGGAGAACACTGAAGCTTTCTTT.

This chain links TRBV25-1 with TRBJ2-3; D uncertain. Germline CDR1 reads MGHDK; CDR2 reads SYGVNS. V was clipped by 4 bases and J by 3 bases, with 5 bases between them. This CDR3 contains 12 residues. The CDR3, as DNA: TGTGCCAGCAGTGGGATAACAGATACGCAGTATTTT. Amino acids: CASSGITDTQYF.

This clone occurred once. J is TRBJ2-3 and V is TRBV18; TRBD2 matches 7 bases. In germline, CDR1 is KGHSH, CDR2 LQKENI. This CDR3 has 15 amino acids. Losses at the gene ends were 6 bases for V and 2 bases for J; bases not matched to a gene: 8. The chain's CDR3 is CASSDLGTTTDTQYF. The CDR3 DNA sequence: TGTGCCAGCTCCGACCTCGGGACTACCACAGATACGCAGTATTTT.

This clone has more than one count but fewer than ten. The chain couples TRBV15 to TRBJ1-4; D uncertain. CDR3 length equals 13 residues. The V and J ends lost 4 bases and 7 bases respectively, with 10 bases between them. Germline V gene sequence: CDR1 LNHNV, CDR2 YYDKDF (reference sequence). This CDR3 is CATSITAGEKLFF. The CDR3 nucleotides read TGTGCCACCAGCATAACGGCGGGTGAAAAACTGTTTTTT.

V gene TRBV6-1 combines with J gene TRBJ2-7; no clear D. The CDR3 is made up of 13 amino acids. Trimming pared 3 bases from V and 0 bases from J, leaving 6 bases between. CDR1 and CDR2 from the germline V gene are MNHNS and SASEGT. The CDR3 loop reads CASSEGSSYEQYF. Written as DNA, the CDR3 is TGTGCCAGCAGTGAGGGCAGCTCCTACGAGCAGTACTTC.

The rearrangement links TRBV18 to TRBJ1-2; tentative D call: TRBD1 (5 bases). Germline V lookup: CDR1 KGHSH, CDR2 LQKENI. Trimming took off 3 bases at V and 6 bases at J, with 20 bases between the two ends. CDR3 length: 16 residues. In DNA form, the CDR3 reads TGTGCCAGCTCACCCTCAGGGACCACCCGGCGTGATGGCTACACCTTC. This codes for CASSPSGTTRRDGYTF.

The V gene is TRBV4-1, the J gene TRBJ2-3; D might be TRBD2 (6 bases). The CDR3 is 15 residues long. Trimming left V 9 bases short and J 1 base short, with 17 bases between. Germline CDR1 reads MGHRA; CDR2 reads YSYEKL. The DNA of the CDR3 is TGCGCCAGTTCCGCAGGGCGGGGTGGCACAGATACGCAGTATTTT. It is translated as CASSAGRGGTDTQYF.

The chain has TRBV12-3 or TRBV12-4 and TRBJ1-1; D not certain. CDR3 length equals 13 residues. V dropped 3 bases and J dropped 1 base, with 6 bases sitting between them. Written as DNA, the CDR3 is TGTGCCAGCAGTTTCGCAGCGAACACTGAAGCTTTCTTT. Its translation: CASSFAANTEAFF.

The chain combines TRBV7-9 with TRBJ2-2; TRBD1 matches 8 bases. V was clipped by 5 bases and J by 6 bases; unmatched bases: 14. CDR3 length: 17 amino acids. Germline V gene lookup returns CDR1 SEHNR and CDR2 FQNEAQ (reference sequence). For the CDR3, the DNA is TGTGCCAGCAGCCCCCTGGGACAGGTTGGACCACCCGGGGAGCTGTTTTTT. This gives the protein CASSPLGQVGPPGELFF.

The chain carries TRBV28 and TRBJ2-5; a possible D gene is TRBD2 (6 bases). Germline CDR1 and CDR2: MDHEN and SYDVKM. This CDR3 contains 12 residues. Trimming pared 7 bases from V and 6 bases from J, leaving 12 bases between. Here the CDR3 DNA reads TGTGCCAGCACACAGGAGGGGAAGACCCAGTACTTC. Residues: CASTQEGKTQYF.

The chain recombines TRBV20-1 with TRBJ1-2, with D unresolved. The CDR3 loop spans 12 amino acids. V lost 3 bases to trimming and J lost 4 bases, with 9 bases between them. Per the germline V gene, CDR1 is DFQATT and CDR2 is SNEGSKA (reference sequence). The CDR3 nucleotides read TGCAGTGCTAGTGGAGCTCGCTATGGCTACACCTTC. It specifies CSASGARYGYTF.

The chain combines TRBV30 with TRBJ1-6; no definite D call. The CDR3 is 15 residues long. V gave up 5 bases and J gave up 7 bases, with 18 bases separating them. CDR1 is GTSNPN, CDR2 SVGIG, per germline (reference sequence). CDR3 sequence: CAWHARRLGNSPLHF. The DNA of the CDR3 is TGTGCCTGGCATGCTCGCCGGCTAGGGAATTCACCCCTCCACTTT. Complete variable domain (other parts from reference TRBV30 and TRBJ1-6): SQTIHQWPATLVQPVGSPLSLECTVEGTSNPNLYWYRQAAGRGLQLLFYSVGIGQISSEVPQNLSASRPQDRQFILSSKKLLLSDSGFYLCAWHARRLGNSPLHFGNGTRLTVT.

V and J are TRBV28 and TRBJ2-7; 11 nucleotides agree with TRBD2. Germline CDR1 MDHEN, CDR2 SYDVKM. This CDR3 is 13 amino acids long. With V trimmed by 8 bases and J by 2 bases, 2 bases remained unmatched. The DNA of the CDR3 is TGTGCCAGCCGACTAGCGGGGCCCTACGAGCAGTACTTC. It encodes CASRLAGPYEQYF.

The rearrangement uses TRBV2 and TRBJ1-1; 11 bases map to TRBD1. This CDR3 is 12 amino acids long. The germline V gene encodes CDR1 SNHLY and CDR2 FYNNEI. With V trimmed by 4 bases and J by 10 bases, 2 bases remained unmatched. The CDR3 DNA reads TGTGCCAGCAGTGGGACAGGGGGCGTAGCTTTCTTT. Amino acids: CASSGTGGVAFF.

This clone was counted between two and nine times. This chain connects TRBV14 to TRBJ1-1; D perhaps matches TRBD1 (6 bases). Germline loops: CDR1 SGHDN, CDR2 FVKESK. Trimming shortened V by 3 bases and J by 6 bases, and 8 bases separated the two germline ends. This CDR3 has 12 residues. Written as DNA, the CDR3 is TGTGCCAGCAGCCACGGGGGGCCTGAAGCTTTCTTT. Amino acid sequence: CASSHGGPEAFF.

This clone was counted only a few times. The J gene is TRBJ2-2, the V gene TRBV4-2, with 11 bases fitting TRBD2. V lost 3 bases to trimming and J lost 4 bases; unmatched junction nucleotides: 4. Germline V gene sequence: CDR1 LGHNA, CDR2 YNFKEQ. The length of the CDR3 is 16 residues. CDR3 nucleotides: TGTGCCAGCAGCCAGGTAGCGGGAGGGAGCACCGGGGAGCTGTTTTTT. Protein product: CASSQVAGGSTGELFF.

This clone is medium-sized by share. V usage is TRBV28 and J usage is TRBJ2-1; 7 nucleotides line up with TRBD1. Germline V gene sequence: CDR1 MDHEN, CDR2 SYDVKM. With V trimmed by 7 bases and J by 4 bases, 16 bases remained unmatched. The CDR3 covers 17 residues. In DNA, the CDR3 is TGTGCCAGCATCCGGGACAGAACCCTTCTGGGTTACAATGAGCAGTTCTTC. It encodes CASIRDRTLLGYNEQFF. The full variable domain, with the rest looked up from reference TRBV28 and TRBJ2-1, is DVKVTQSSRYLVKRTGEKVFLECVQDMDHENMFWYRQDPGLGLRLIYFSYDVKMKEKGDIPEGYSVSREKKERFSLILESASTNQTSMYLCASIRDRTLLGYNEQFFGPGTRLTVL.

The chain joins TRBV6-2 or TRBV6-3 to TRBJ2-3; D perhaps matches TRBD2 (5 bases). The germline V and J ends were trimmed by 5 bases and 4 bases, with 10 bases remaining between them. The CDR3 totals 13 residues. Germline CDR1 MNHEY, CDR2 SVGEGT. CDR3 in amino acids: CASSVGLADTQYF. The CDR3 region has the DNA TGTGCCAGCAGTGTCGGACTTGCAGATACGCAGTATTTT.

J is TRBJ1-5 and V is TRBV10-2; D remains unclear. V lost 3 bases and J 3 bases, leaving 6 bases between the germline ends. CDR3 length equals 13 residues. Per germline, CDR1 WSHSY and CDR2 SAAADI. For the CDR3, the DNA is TGCGCCAGCAGTGAAAGTACCAATCAGCCCCAGCATTTT. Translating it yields CASSESTNQPQHF.

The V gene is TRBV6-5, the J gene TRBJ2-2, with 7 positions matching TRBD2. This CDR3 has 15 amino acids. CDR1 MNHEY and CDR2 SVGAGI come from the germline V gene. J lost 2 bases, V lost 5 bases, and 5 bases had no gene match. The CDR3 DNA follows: TGTGCCAGCAGTCTAGGACTAGATAACACCGGGGAGCTGTTTTTT. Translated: CASSLGLDNTGELFF.

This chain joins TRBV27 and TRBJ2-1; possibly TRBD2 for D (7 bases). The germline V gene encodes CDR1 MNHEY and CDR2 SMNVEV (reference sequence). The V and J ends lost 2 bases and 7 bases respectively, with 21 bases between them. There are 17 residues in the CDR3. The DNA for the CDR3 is TGTGCCAGCAGTTTAGGGGGGGGGCGTAGGGGATTAAATGAGCAGTTCTTC. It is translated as CASSLGGGRRGLNEQFF.

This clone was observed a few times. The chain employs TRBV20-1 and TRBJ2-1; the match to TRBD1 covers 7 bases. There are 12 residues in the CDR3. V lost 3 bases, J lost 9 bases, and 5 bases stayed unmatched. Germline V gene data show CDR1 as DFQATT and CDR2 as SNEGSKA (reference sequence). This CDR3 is CSASLSGGEQFF. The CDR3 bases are TGCAGTGCTAGTCTTTCAGGGGGTGAGCAGTTCTTC.

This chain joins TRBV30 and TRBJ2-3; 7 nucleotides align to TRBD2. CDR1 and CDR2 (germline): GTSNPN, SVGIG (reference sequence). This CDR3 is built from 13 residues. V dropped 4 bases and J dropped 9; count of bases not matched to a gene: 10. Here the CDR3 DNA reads TGTGCCTGGAACCCCCGAGCTAGCGGAACGCAGTATTTT. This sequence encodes CAWNPRASGTQYF.

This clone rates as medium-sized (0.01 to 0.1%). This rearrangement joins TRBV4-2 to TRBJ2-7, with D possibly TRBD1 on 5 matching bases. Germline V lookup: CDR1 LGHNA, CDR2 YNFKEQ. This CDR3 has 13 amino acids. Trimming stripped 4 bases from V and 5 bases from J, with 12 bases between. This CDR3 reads CASSLVGADEQYF. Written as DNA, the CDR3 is TGTGCCAGCAGCCTCGTAGGGGCGGACGAGCAGTACTTC.